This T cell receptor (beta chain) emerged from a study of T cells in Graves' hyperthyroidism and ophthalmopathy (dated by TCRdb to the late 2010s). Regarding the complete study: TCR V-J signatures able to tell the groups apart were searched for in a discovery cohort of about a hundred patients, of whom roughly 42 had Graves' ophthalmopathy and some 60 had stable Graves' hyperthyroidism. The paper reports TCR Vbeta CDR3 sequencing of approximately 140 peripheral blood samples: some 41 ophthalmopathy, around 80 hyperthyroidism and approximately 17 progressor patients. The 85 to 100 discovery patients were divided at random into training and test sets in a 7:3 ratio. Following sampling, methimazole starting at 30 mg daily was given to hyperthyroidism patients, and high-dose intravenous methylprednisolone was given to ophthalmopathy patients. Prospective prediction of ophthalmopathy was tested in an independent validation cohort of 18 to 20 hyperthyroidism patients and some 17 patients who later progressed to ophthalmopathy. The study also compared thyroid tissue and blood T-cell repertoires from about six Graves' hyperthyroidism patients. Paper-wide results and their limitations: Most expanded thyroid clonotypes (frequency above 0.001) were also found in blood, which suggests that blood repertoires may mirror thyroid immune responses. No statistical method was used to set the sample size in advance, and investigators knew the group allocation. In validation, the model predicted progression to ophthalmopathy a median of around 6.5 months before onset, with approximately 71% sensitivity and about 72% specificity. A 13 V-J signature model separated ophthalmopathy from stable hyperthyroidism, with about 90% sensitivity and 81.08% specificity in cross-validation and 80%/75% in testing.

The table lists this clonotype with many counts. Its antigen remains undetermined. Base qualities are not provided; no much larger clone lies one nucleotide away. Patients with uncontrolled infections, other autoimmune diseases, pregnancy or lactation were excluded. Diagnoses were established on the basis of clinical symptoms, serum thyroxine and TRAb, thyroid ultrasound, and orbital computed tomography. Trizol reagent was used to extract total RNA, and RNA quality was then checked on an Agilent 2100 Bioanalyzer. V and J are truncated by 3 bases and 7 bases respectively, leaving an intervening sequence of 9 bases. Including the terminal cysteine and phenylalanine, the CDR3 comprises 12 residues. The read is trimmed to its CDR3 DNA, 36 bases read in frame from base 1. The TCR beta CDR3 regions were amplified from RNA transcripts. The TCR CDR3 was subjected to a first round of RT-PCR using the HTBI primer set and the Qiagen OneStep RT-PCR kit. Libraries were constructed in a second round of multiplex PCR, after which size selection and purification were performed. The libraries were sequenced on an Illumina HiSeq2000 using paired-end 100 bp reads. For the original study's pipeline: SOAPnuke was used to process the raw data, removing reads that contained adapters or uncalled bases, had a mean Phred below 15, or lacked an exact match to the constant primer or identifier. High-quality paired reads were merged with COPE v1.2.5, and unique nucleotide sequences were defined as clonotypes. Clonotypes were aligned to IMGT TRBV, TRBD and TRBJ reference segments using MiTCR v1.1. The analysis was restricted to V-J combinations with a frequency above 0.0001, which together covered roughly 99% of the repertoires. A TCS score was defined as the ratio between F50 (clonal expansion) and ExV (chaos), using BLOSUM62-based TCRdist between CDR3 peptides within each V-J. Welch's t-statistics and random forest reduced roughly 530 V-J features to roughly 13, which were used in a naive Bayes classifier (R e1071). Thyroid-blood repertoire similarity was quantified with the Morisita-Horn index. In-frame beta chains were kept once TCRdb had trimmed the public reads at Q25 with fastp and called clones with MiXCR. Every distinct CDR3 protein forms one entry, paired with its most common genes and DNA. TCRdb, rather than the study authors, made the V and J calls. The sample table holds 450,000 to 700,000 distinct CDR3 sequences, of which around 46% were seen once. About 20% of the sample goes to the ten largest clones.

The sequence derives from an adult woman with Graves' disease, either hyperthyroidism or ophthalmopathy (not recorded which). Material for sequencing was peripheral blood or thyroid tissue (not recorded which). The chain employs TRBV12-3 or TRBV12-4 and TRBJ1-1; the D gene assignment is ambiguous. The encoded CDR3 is CASSLERIEAFF. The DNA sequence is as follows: TGTGCCAGCAGTTTGGAGAGGATTGAAGCTTTCTTT.